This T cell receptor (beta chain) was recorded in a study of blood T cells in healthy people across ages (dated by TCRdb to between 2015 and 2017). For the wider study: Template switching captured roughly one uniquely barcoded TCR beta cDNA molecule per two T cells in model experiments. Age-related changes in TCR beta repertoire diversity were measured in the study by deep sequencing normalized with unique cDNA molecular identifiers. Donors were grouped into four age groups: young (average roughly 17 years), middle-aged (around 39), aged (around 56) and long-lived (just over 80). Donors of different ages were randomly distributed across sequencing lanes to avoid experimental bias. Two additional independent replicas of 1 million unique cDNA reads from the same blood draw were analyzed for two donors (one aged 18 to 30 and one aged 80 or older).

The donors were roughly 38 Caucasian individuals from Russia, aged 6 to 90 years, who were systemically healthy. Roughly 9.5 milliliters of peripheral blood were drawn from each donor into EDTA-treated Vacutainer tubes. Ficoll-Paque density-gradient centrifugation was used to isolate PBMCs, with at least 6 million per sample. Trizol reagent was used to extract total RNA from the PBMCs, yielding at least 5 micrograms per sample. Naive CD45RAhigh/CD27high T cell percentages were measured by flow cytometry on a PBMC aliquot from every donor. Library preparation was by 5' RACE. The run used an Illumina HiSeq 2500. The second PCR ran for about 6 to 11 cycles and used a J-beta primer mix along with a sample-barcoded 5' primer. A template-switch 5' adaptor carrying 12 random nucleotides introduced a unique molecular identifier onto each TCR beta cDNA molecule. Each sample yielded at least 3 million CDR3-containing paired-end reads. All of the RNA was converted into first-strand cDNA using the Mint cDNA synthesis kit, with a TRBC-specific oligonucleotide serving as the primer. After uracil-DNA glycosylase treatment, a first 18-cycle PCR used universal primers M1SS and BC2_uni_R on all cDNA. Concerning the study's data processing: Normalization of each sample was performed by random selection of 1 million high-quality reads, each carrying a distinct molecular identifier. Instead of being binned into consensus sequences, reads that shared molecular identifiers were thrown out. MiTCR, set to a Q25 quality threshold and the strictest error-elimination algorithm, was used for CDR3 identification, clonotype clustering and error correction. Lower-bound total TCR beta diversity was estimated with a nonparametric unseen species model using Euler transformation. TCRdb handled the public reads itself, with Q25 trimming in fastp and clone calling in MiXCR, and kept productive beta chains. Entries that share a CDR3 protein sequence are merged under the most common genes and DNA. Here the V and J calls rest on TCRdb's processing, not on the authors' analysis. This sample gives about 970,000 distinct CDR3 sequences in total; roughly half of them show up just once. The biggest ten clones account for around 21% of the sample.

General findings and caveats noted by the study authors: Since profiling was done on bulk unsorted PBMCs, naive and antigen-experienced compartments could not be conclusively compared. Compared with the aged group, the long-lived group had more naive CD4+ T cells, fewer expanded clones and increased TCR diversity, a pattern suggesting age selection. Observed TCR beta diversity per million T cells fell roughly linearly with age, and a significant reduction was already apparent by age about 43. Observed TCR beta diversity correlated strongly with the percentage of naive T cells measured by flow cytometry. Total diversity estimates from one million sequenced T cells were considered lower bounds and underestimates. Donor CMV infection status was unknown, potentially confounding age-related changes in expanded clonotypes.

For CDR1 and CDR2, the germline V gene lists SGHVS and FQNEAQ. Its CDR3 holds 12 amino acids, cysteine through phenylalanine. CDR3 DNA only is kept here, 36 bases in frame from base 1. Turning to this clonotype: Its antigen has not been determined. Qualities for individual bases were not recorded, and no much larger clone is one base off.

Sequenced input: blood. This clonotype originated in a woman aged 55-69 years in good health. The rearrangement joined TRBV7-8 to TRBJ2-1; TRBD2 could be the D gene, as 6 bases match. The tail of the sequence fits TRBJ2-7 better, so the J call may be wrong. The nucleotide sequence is TGTGCCAGCGGGAGGCGGTACAATGAGCAGTACTTC. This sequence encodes CASGRRYNEQYF.